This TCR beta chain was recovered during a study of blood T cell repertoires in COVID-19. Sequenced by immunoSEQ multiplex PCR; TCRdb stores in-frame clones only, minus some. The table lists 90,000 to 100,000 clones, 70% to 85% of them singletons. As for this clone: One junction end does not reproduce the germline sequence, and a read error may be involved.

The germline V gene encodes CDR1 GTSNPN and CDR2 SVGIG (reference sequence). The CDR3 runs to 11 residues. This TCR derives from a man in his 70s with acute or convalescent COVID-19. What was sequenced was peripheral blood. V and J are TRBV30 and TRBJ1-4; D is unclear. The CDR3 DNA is TGTGCCTGGAGCCGCCAGGCCACTTTCCTTTTT. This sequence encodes CAWSRQATFLF.